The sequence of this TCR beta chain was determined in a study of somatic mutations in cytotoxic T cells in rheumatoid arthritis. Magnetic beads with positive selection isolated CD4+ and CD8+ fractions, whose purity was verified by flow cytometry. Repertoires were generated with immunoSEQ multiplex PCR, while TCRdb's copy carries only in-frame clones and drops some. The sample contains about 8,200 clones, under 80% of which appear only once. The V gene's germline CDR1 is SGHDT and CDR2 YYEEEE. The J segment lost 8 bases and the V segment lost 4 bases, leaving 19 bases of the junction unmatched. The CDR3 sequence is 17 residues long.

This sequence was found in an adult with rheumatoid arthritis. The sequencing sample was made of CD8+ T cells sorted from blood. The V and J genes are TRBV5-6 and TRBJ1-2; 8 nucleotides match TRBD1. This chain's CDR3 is CASSLGTGTNALMGYTF. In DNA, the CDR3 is TGTGCCAGCAGCCTAGGGACAGGCACGAACGCTTTGATGGGCTACACCTTC.